A single sample gave rise to the 23 T cell receptor beta chains below, sequenced in a study of T-cell reconstitution after alpha-beta-depleted transplantation in children. Unique molecular identifiers featured in how the TCRbeta library was prepared. Each CDR3 protein is one row after TCRdb ran MiXCR on the PCR reads. The sample has around 490,000 distinct CDR3 sequences; around 10% are singletons. Here the sequenced sample was PBMCs, mostly from graft donor cells, taken 180 days after TCRalphabeta/CD19-depleted stem cell transplant. The source is a female patient between 2 and 10 years old who had a stem cell transplant for aplastic anemia, so the T cells may come from the graft donor.

The chain links TRBV20-1 to TRBJ2-2; weak D call: TRBD1 (6 bases). The CDR3 is made up of 15 amino acids. V was trimmed by 1 base and J by 6 bases, leaving 15 bases between them. Germline CDR1 and CDR2: DFQATT and SNEGSKA (reference sequence). CDR3 in DNA: TGCAGTGCTAGAGTGGGGGCGGTGCCAGCCGGGGAGCTGTTTTTT. Protein product: CSARVGAVPAGELFF.

The J gene is TRBJ2-1, the V gene TRBV7-2; 8 bases map to TRBD1. Germline CDR1 is SGHTA and CDR2 is FQGNSA. V lost 6 bases to trimming and J lost 6 bases; unmatched junction nucleotides: 16. There are 17 residues in the CDR3. CDR3 residues: CASRGRGLGSGSNEQFF. The CDR3 DNA sequence: TGTGCCAGCAGAGGCAGGGGGCTTGGTAGCGGCTCCAATGAGCAGTTCTTC. The variable domain in full, with the rest retrieved from reference TRBV7-2 and TRBJ2-1, is GAGVSQSPSNKVTEKGKDVELRCDPISGHTALYWYRQSLGQGLEFLIYFQGNSAPDKSGLPSDRFSAERTGGSVSTLTIQRTQQEDSAVYLCASRGRGLGSGSNEQFFGPGTRLTVL.

This clonotype came up a few times. The chain joins TRBV6-2 or TRBV6-3 to TRBJ2-7; D gene ambiguous. V lost 6 bases to trimming and J lost 1 base, with 7 bases between them. CDR1 is MNHEY, CDR2 SVGEGT, per germline. The CDR3 totals 12 residues. CDR3 nucleotides: TGTGCCAGCAGCCGCGGTTCCTACGAGCAGTACGTC. Residues: CASSRGSYEQYV.

This sequence joins TRBV12-5 and TRBJ2-4; no clear D. V was trimmed by 0 bases and J by 0 bases, leaving 12 bases between them. In germline, CDR1 is LGHNT, CDR2 FRNRAP. The CDR3 covers 17 residues. The CDR3 protein is CASGLVHGPLAKNIQYF. For the CDR3, the DNA is TGTGCTAGTGGTTTGGTACATGGGCCGCTAGCCAAAAACATTCAGTACTTC.

This chain links TRBV6-2 or TRBV6-3 with TRBJ1-5; perhaps TRBD1 as D (6 bases). CDR3 length: 15 residues. CDR1 MNHEY and CDR2 SVGEGT come from the germline V gene. Trimming took 7 bases from V and 2 from J, leaving 15 bases between them. In DNA, the CDR3 is TGTGCCAGCACCAAACAGGACAGCCGCAATCAGCCCCAGCATTTT. Translation gives CASTKQDSRNQPQHF.

This clonotype turned up a few times. The CDR3 spells CSARPGTGQNQPQHF. In DNA form, the CDR3 reads TGCAGTGCTAGACCCGGGACTGGGCAGAATCAGCCCCAGCATTTT. The chain is built from TRBV20-1 and TRBJ1-5; D is possibly TRBD1 (5 bases). The CDR3 runs to 15 residues. The germline CDR1 and CDR2 sequences are DFQATT and SNEGSKA (reference sequence). Trimming removed 2 bases at V and 4 bases at J, with 15 bases between.

The V call is TRBV14, the J call TRBJ1-3; D gene unclear. V lost 1 base and J 5 bases, leaving 6 bases between the germline ends. Germline V CDR1 and CDR2: SGHDN, FVKESK. This CDR3 has 13 residues. As DNA, the CDR3 is TGTGCCAGCAGCCAAGGCCTGCGAAACACCATATATTTT. Its translation is CASSQGLRNTIYF.

The genes are TRBV5-4 and TRBJ2-1; D might be TRBD2 (6 bases). The germline V gene has CDR1 SGHNT and CDR2 YYREEE (reference sequence). The CDR3 contains 15 residues. Trimming removed 4 bases at V and 3 bases at J, with 14 bases between. The CDR3 region is CASSVGGTVYNEQFF. In DNA form, the CDR3 reads TGTGCCAGCAGCGTTGGGGGGACCGTCTACAATGAGCAGTTCTTC.

The chain has TRBV20-1 and TRBJ1-1; D is unclear. The CDR3 spans 13 residues. Trimming took 1 base from V and 5 from J, leaving 11 bases between them. From germline, CDR1 is DFQATT and CDR2 SNEGSKA (reference sequence). The CDR3 DNA is TGCAGTGCTAGAGGGGATCGGATAACTGAAGCTTTCTTT. Amino acids: CSARGDRITEAFF.

V and J are TRBV7-3 and TRBJ2-1; D remains unclear. The CDR3 is 16 amino acids. Trimming stripped 5 bases from V and 3 bases from J, with 17 bases between. The germline gives CDR1 SGHTA, CDR2 FQGTGA. Here the CDR3 reads CASSPEAGSLYNEQFF. CDR3 in DNA: TGTGCCAGCAGCCCTGAGGCTGGCTCGCTCTACAATGAGCAGTTCTTC.

The gene calls are TRBV7-2 and TRBJ2-5; TRBD2 aligns across 9 bases. The CDR3 covers 15 residues. Germline V gene lookup returns CDR1 SGHTA and CDR2 FQGNSA. The V gene end was trimmed by 1 base and the J gene end by 4 bases; junction bases not matched to a gene: 4. The CDR3 reads CASSLGSGGRETQYF. The CDR3 DNA sequence: TGTGCCAGCAGCTTAGGTAGCGGGGGAAGAGAGACCCAGTACTTC.

The genes are TRBV7-6 and TRBJ2-7, with a possible D match to TRBD1 (5 bases). V lost 3 bases, J lost 0 bases, and 9 bases lay in between. The CDR3 extends over 14 amino acids. Germline V gene data show CDR1 as SGHVS and CDR2 as FNYEAQ. The CDR3 DNA reads TGTGCCAGCAGCTTCCGACAGAGCTCCTACGAGCAGTACTTC. Protein: CASSFRQSSYEQYF.

The chain is built from TRBV19 and TRBJ2-7, with D possibly matching TRBD1 (6 bases). CDR1 and CDR2 from the germline V gene are LNHDA and SQIVND (reference sequence). The CDR3 contains 14 residues. Trimming stripped 5 bases from V and 4 bases from J, with 15 bases between. The CDR3 DNA sequence: TGTGCCAGTAGTGTTTCCGGGACAAGTTACGAGCAGTACGTC. This sequence encodes CASSVSGTSYEQYV.

This clonotype was seen more than once but under ten times. The CDR3, as DNA: TGTGCCAGCAGTTTCTCACAGGGGATCGCCTACAATGAGCAGTTCTTC. This gives the protein CASSFSQGIAYNEQFF. This rearrangement joins TRBV12-3 or TRBV12-4 to TRBJ2-1; TRBD1 agrees at 7 bases. Trimming took 3 bases from V and 2 from J; bases not matched to a gene: 7. This CDR3 region has 16 residues.

This chain uses TRBV11-2 with TRBJ1-1; 7 nucleotides match TRBD1. With 5 bases clipped from V and 0 bases from J, the junction kept 18 bases outside the gene matches. The CDR3 contains 19 residues. Germline loops: CDR1 SGHAT, CDR2 FQNNGV. In nucleotides, the CDR3 is TGTGCCAGCAGCAAGTCGACAGGGCAACCCCGAGGAGTGAACACTGAAGCTTTCTTT. Protein: CASSKSTGQPRGVNTEAFF.

The V and J genes are TRBV24-1 and TRBJ2-3; no clear D gene. Per germline, CDR1 KGHDR and CDR2 SFDVKD. The CDR3 is 17 residues long. Trimming shortened V by 0 bases and J by 0 bases, and 12 bases separated the two germline ends. DNA of the CDR3: TGTGCCACCAGTGATTTGCGGTTCGGCGGTAGCACAGATACGCAGTATTTT. As protein: CATSDLRFGGSTDTQYF.

This clonotype has just a few counts. The V gene is TRBV25-1, the J gene TRBJ1-2; TRBD1 aligns across 8 bases. This CDR3 contains 15 residues. V was pared by 0 bases and J by 4 bases, with 4 bases of the junction left unmatched. From germline, CDR1 is MGHDK and CDR2 SYGVNS. The CDR3 coding sequence is TGTGCCAGCAGTGAATATTCAGGGGGCGTCTATGGCTACACCTTC. Its translation: CASSEYSGGVYGYTF.

This clonotype was recorded a few times. V gene TRBV3-1 combines with J gene TRBJ2-3, with D perhaps TRBD1 (5 bases). The ends were cut back, 1 base at V and 6 bases at J, with 14 bases in the middle. Germline CDR1 and CDR2: LGHDT and YNNKEL (reference sequence). This CDR3 contains 15 residues. CDR3 coding DNA: TGTGCCAGCAGCCAAGCAATGACAGTTAAGGATACGCAGTATTTT. Its protein product is CASSQAMTVKDTQYF.

CDR3 nucleotides: TGTGCCAGCAGCTCCCGTTTCCAAACCTATGGCTACACCTTC. Translating it yields CASSSRFQTYGYTF. The J gene is TRBJ1-2, the V gene TRBV7-9; D not resolved. The V end lost 4 bases, the J end lost 4 bases, and 13 bases lay between the germline ends. The CDR3 consists of 14 residues. CDR1 SEHNR and CDR2 FQNEAQ come from the germline V gene (reference sequence).

The sample holds many counts of this clonotype. The chain joins TRBV7-2 to TRBJ2-2; 8 bases match TRBD2. Trimming removed 7 bases from V and 5 bases from J; junction bases left unmatched: 9. The V gene's germline CDR1 is SGHTA and CDR2 FQGNSA. This CDR3 spans 15 amino acids. CDR3 sequence (DNA): TGTGCCAGCACACCACGGGAGGGCCGTACCGGGGAGCTGTTTTTT. Translating gives CASTPREGRTGELFF.

This chain connects TRBV18 to TRBJ2-3; 10 bases are a match to TRBD2. V shed 3 bases and J 6 bases; nucleotides not matched to a gene: 12. Germline lookup yields CDR1 KGHSH and CDR2 LQKENI. CDR3 size: 17 residues. The CDR3 DNA follows: TGTGCCAGCTCACCCCGGCCAGCGGGAGGGCCGGGGGATACGCAGTATTTT. Amino acid sequence: CASSPRPAGGPGDTQYF.

V gene TRBV7-2 combines with J gene TRBJ2-5; TRBD2 matches at 16 bases. CDR1 is SGHTA, CDR2 FQGNSA, per germline. The CDR3 is 17 amino acids. V lost 5 bases and J lost 1; bases outside the gene matches: 4. CDR3 DNA sequence: TGTGCCAGCAGCCTGGGACTAGCGGGAGGGCCCCAAGAGACCCAGTACTTC. It yields the protein CASSLGLAGGPQETQYF.

On this clonotype itself: A much larger clone differs from this one at a single base, so this may be a read error. V gene TRBV30 combines with J gene TRBJ2-1; TRBD1 or TRBD2 may be the D gene (5 bases each). The germline gives CDR1 GTSNPN, CDR2 SVGIG (reference sequence). The CDR3 contains 16 residues. V dropped 1 base and J dropped 2 bases, with 15 bases sitting between them. CDR3 coding DNA: TGTGCCTGGAGTGCCTTCGGGACGTCGACCTACAATGAGCAGTTCTTC. Translating gives CAWSAFGTSTYNEQFF.